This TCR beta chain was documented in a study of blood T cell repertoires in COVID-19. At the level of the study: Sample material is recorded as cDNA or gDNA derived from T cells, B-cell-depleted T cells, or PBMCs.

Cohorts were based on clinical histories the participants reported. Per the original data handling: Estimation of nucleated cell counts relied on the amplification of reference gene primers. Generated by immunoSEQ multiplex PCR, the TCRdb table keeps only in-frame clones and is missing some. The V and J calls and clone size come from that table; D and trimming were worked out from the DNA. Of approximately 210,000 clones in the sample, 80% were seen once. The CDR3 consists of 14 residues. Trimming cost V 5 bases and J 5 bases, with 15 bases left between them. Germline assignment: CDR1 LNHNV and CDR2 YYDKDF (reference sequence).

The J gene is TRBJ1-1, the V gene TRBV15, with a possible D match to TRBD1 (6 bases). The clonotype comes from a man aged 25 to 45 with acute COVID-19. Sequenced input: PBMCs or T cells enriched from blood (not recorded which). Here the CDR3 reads CATSFHSGETEAFF. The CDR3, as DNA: TGTGCCACCAGCTTCCACTCAGGGGAGACTGAAGCTTTCTTT.